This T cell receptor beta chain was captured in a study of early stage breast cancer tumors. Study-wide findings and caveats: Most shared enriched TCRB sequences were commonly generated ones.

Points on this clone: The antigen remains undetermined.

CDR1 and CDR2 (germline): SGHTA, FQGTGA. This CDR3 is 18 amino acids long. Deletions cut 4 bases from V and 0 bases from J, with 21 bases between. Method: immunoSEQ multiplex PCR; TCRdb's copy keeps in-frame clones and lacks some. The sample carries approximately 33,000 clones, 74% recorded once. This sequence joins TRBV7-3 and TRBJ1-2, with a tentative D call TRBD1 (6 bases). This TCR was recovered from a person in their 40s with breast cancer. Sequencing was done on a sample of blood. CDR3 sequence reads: CASSSQRGGAPSNYGYTF. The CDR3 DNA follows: TGTGCCAGCAGCTCACAGCGGGGGGGCGCCCCTTCTAACTATGGCTACACCTTC.